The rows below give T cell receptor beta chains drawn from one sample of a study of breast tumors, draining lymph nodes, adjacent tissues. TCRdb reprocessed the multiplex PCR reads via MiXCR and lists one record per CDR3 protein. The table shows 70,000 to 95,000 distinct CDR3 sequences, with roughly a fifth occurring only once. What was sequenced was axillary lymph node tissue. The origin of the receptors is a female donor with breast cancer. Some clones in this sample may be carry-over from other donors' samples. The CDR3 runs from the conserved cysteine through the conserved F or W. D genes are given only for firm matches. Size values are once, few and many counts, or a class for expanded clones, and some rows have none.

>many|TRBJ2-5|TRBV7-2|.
CASSTGSTSETQYF
TGTGCCAGCAGCACGGGGTCTACCAGTGAGACCCAGTACTTC
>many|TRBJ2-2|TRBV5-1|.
CASSLSLNTGELFF
TGCGCCAGCAGCTTGTCGCTGAACACCGGGGAGCTGTTTTTT
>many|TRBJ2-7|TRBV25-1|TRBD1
CASSGGRGVYEQYF
TGTGCCAGCTCAGGGGGACGGGGTGTCTACGAGCAGTACTTC
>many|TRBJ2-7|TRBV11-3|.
CASSLERDSYEQYF
TGTGCCAGCAGCTTAGAGCGGGACTCCTACGAGCAGTACTTC
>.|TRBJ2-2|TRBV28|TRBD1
CASNTGQGGTGELFF
TGTGCCAGCAACACTGGACAGGGGGGAACCGGGGAGCTGTTTTTT
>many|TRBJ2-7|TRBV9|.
CASSVGPEIGEQYF
TGTGCCAGCAGCGTAGGCCCCGAGATCGGCGAGCAGTACTTC
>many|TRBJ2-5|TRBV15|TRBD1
CATSRPRTGSKETQYF
TGTGCCACCAGCAGACCCCGGACAGGCTCAAAAGAGACCCAGTACTTC
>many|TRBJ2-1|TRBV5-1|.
CASSLGAATYNEQFF
TGCGCCAGCAGCTTGGGCGCGGCCACCTACAATGAGCAGTTCTTC
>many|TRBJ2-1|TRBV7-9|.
CASSPGTVTYNEQFF
TGTGCCAGCAGCCCCGGGACGGTTACCTACAATGAGCAGTTCTTC
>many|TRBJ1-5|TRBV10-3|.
CAISDPSNQPQHF
TGTGCCATCAGTGACCCTAGCAATCAGCCCCAGCATTTT
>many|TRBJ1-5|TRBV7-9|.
CASSLGRFNQPQHF
TGTGCCAGCAGCTTAGGCCGGTTCAATCAGCCCCAGCATTTT
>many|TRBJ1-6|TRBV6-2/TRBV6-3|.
CASSWTVNSPLHF
TGTGCCAGCAGTTGGACCGTTAATTCACCCCTCCACTTT
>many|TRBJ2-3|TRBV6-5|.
CASSYSIENTDTQYF
TGTGCCAGCAGTTACTCGATCGAAAACACAGATACGCAGTATTTT
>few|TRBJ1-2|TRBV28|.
CASTPKPGAPTF
TGTGCCAGCACCCCCAAACCAGGGGCCCCCACCTTC
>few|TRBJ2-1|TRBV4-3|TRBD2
CASSQDGGRGLAGASSYNEQFF
TGCGCCAGCAGCCAAGATGGTGGCCGAGGACTAGCGGGAGCGAGCTCCTACAATGAGCAGTTCTTC
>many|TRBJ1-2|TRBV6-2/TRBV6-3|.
CASSRGANYGYTF
TGTGCCAGCAGTAGAGGGGCGAACTATGGCTACACCTTC
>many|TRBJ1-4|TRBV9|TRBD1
CASSVGNRGNEKLFF
TGTGCCAGCAGCGTAGGGAACAGGGGTAATGAAAAACTGTTTTTT
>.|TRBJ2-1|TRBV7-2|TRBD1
CASSLSRGSSYNEQFF
TGTGCCAGCAGCTTATCCAGGGGGAGCTCCTACAATGAGCAGTTCTTC
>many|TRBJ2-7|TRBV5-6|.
CASSLAGGNYEQYF
TGTGCCAGCAGCTTGGCAGGGGGGAACTACGAGCAGTACTTC
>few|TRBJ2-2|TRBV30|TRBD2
CASPVASGTGELFF
TGTGCCTCGCCGGTGGCTAGCGGCACCGGGGAGCTGTTTTTT
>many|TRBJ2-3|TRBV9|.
CASSAGVRAFSTDTQYF
TGTGCCAGCAGCGCCGGGGTTAGGGCCTTTAGCACAGATACGCAGTATTTT
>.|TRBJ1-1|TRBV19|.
CASSIGGPNTEAFF
TGTGCCAGTAGTATAGGAGGTCCGAACACTGAAGCTTTCTTT